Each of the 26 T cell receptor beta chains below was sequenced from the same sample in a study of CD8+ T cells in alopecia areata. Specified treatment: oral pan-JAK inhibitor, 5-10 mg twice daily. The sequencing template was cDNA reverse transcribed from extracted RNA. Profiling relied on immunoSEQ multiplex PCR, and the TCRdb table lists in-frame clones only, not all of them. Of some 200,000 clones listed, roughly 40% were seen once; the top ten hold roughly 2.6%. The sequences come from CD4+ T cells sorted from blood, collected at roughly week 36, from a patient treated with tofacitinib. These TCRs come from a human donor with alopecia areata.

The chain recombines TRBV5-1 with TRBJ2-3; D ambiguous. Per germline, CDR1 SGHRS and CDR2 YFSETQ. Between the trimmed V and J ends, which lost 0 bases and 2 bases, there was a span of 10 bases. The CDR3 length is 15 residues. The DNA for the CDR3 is TGCGCCAGCAGCTTGGCCCTCAGGAACACAGATACGCAGTATTTT. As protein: CASSLALRNTDTQYF.

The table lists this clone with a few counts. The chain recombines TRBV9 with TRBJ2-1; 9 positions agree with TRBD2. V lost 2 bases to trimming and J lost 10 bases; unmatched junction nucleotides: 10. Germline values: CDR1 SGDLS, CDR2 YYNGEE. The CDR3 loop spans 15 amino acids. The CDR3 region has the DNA TGTGCCAGCAGCGTTTCCGGCGGGAGGGCCGTAGAGCAGTTCTTC. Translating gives CASSVSGGRAVEQFF.

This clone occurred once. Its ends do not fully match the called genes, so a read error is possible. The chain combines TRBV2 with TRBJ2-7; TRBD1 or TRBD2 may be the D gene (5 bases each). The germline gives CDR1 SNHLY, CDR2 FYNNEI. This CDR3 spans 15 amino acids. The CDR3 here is CASLQRLVTDWEKGF. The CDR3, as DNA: TGTGCCAGCTTGCAGCGGCTCGTGACAGACTGGGAAAAAGGCTTC. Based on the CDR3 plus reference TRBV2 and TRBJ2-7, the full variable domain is EPEVTQTPSHQVTQMGQEVILRCVPISNHLYFYWYRQILGQKVEFLVSFYNNEISEKSEIFDDQFSVERPDGSNFTLKIRSTKLEDSAMYFCASLQRLVTDWEKGFGPGTRLTVT.

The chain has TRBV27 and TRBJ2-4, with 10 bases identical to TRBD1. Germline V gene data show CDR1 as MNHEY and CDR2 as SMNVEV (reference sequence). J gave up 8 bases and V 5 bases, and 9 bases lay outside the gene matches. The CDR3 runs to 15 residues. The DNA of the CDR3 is TGTGCCAGCAGTCCGAGACAGGGGGCGCGAGACATTCAGTACTTC. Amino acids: CASSPRQGARDIQYF.

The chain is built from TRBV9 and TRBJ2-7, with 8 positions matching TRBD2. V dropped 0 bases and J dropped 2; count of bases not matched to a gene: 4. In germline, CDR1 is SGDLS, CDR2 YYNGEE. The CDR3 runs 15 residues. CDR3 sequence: CASSVGVSGAYEQYF. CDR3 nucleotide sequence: TGTGCCAGCAGCGTAGGGGTTAGCGGGGCCTACGAGCAGTACTTC.

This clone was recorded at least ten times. DNA of the CDR3: TGTGCCAGCTCGTCAAACCCAGGGGTCGGAGGAAACACCATATATTTT. Encoded protein: CASSSNPGVGGNTIYF. The chain couples TRBV18 to TRBJ1-3, with D maybe TRBD1 (6 bases). The germline V gene encodes CDR1 KGHSH and CDR2 LQKENI. V was cut by 6 bases and J by 4 bases, with 19 bases left in between. The CDR3 has 16 residues.

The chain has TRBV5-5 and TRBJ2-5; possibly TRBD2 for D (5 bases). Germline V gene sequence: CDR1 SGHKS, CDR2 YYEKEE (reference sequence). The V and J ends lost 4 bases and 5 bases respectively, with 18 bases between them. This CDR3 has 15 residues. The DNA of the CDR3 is TGTGCCAGCAGCCTCGCCCGGGGATGGAGGGAGACCCAGTACTTC. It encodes CASSLARGWRETQYF.

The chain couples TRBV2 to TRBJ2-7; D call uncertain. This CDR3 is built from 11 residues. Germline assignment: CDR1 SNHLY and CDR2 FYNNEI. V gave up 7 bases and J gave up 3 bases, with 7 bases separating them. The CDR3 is CASTESYEQYF. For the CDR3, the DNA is TGTGCCAGCACCGAAAGCTACGAGCAGTACTTC.

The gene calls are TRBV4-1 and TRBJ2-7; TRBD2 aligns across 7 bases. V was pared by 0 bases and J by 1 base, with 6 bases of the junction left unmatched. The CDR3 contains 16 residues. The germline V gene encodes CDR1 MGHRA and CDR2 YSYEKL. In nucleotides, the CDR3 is TGCGCCAGCAGCCAAGATCGGGCGGGAGTGTCCTACGAGCAGTACTTC. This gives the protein CASSQDRAGVSYEQYF.

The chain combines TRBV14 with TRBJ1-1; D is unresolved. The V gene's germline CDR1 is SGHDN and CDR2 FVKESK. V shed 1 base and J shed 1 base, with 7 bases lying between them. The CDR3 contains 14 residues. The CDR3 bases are TGTGCCAGCAGCCAAGTTGGCCCGAACACTGAAGCTTTCTTT. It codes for CASSQVGPNTEAFF.

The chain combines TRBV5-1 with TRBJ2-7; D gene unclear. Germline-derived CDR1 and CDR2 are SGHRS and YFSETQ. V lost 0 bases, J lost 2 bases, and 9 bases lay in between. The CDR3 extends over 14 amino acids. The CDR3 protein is CASSLGVPPYEQYF. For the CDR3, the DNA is TGCGCCAGCAGCTTGGGGGTACCCCCCTACGAGCAGTACTTC.

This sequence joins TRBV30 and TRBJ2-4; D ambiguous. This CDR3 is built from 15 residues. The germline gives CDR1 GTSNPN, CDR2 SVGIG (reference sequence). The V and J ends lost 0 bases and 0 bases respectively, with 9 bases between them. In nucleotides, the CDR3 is TGTGCCTGGAGTGTTTGGAGTCTAGCCAAAAACATTCAGTACTTC. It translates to CAWSVWSLAKNIQYF.

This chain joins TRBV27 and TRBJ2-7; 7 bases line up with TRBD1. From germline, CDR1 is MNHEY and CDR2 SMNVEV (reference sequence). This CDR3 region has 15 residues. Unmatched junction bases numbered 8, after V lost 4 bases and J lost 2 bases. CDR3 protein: CASSSAGGEAYEQYF. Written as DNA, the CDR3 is TGTGCCAGCAGTTCCGCAGGGGGAGAGGCCTACGAGCAGTACTTC.

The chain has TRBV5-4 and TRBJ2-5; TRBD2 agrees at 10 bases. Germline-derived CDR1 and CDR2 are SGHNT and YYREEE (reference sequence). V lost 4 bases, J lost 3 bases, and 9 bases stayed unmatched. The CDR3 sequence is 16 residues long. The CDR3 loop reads CASSPGVLAGKETQYF. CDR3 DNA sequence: TGTGCCAGCAGCCCGGGGGTACTAGCGGGAAAAGAGACCCAGTACTTC. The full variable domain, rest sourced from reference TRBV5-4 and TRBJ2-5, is ETGVTQSPTHLIKTRGQQVTLRCSSQSGHNTVSWYQQALGQGPQFIFQYYREEENGRGNFPPRFSGLQFPNYSSELNVNALELDDSALYLCASSPGVLAGKETQYFGPGTRLLVL.

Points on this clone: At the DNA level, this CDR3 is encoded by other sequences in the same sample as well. The CDR3 nucleotides read TGTGCCTGGGGATCCAGGGGCAATCAGCCCCAGCATTTT. This gives the protein CAWGSRGNQPQHF. The chain is built from TRBV30 and TRBJ1-5; D possibly corresponds to TRBD1 (5 bases). The germline CDR1 and CDR2 sequences are GTSNPN and SVGIG (reference sequence). The CDR3 covers 13 residues. The V end was cut by 5 bases, the J end by 2 bases, with 10 bases between.

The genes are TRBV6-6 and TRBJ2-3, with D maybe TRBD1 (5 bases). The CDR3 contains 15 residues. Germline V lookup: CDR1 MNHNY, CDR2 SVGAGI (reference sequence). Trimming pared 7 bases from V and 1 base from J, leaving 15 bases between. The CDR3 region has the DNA TGTGCCAGCACCAACAGGCTCGGTGGCACAGATACGCAGTATTTT. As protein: CASTNRLGGTDTQYF.

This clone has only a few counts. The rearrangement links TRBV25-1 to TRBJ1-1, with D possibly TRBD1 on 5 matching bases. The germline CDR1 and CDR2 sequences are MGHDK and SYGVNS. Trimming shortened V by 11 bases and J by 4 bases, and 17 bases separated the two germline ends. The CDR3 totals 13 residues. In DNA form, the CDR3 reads TGTGCCTCGGGGGGAAAAGGGGTCACTGAAGCTTTCTTT. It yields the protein CASGGKGVTEAFF.

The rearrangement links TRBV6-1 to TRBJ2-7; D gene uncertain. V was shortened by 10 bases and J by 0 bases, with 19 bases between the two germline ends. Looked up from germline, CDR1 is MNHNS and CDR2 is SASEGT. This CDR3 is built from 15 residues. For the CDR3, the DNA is TGTGCCACCCACGAAGCGACAACCAGCTCCTACGAGCAGTACTTC. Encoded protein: CATHEATTSSYEQYF.

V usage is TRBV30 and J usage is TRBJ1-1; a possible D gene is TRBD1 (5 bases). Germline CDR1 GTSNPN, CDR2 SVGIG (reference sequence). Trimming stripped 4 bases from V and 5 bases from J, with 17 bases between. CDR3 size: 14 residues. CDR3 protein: CAWNLHQGRTEAFF. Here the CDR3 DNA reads TGTGCCTGGAACCTGCACCAGGGAAGGACTGAAGCTTTCTTT.

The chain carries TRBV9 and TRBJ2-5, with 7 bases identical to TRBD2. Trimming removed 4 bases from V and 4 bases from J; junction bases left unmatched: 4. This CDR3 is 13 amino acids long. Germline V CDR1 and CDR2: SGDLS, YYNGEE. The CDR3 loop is CASSSPGGETQYF. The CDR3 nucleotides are TGTGCCAGCAGCTCGCCGGGGGGAGAGACCCAGTACTTC.

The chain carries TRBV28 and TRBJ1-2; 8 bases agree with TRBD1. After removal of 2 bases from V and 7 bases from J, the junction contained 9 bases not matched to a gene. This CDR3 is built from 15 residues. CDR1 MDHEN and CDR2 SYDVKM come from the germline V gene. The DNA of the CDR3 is TGTGCCAGCAGTTTACCTTCAGGGGGCGACGGTGGCTACACCTTC. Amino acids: CASSLPSGGDGGYTF.

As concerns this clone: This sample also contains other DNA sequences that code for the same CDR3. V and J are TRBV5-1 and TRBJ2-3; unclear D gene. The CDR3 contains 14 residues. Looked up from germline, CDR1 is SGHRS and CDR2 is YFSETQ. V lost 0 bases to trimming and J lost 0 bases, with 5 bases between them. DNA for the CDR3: TGCGCCAGCAGCTTGGGACCGAGCACAGATACGCAGTATTTT. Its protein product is CASSLGPSTDTQYF.

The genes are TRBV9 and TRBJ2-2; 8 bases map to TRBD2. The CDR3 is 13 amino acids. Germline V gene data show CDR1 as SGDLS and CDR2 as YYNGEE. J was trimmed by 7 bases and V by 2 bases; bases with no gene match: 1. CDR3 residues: CASSVSGSGELFF. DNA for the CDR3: TGTGCCAGCAGCGTGAGCGGGAGCGGGGAGCTGTTTTTT.

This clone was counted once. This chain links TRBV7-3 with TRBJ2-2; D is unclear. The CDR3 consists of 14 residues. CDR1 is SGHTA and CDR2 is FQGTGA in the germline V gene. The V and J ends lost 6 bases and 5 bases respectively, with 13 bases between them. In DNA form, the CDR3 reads TGTGCCAGCAGGCCCTCCCCTAGAACCGGGGAGCTGTTTTTT. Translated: CASRPSPRTGELFF. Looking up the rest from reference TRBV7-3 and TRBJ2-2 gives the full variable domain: GAGVSQTPSNKVTEKGKYVELRCDPISGHTALYWYRQSLGQGPEFLIYFQGTGAADDSGLPNDRFFAVRPEGSVSTLKIQRTERGDSAVYLCASRPSPRTGELFFGEGSRLTVL.

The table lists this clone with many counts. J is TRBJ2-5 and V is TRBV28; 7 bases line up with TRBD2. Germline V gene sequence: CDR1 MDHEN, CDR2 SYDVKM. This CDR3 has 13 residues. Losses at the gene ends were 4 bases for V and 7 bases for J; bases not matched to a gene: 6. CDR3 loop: CASSSKGRGTQYF. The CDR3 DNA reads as TGTGCCAGCAGTTCGAAGGGGAGGGGGACCCAGTACTTC.

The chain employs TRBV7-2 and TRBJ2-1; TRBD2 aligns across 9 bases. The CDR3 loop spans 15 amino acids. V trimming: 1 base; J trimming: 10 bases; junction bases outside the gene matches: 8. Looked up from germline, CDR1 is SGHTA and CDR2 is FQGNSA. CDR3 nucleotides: TGTGCCAGCAGCTTAGATAGGGCGGGAGGGCGCGAGCAGTTCTTC. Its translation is CASSLDRAGGREQFF.